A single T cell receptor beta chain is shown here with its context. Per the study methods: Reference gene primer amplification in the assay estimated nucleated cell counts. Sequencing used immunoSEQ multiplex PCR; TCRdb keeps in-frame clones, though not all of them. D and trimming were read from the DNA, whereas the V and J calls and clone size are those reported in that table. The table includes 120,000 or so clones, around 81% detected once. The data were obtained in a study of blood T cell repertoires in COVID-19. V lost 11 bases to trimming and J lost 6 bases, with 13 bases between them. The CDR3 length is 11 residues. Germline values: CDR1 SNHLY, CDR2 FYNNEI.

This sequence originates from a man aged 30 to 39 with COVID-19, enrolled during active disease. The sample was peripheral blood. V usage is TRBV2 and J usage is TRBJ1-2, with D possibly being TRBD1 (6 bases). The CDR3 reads CASGVMDGYTF. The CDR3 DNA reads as TGTGCCTCAGGGGTTATGGATGGCTACACCTTC. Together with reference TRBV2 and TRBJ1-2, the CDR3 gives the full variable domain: EPEVTQTPSHQVTQMGQEVILRCVPISNHLYFYWYRQILGQKVEFLVSFYNNEISEKSEIFDDQFSVERPDGSNFTLKIRSTKLEDSAMYFCASGVMDGYTFGSGTRLTVV.